The 20 T cell receptor beta chains given below trace back to one sample, sequenced in a study of T cell repertoires in cytomegalovirus infection. TCRdb reprocessed the reads with MiXCR, giving one entry per CDR3 protein. The sample yields more than 400,000 distinct CDR3 sequences, 26% seen once. The sequenced material came from PBMCs. The receptor set was obtained from a human donor in good health (CMV status not recorded). Some clones in this sample may be carry-over from other donors' samples.

The chain is built from TRBV18 and TRBJ1-4; D gene ambiguous. Germline assignment: CDR1 KGHSH and CDR2 LQKENI. V lost 6 bases and J lost 7, with 12 bases in between. This CDR3 contains 13 residues. CDR3 amino acids: CASSSTNGEKLFF. The CDR3 DNA reads as TGTGCCAGCTCGTCAACGAACGGTGAAAAACTGTTTTTT.

The chain links TRBV5-1 to TRBJ2-2; 8 bases map to TRBD2. This CDR3 region has 16 residues. V was pared by 1 base and J by 5 bases, with 7 bases of the junction left unmatched. Germline loops: CDR1 SGHRS, CDR2 YFSETQ. CDR3 DNA sequence: TGCGCCAGCAGCTTGTCTGCGGGAGGAGGAACCGGGGAGCTGTTTTTT. This sequence encodes CASSLSAGGGTGELFF.

The gene calls are TRBV25-1 and TRBJ2-3; no clear D gene. V gave up 3 bases and J gave up 2 bases, with 6 bases separating them. CDR3 size: 13 residues. Germline CDR1 and CDR2: MGHDK and SYGVNS. CDR3 loop: CASSDAFTDTQYF. Here the CDR3 DNA reads TGTGCCAGCAGTGATGCCTTCACAGATACGCAGTATTTT.

This clonotype was recorded once. This chain connects TRBV6-2 or TRBV6-3 to TRBJ2-5; no clear D gene. This CDR3 has 12 residues. V was pared by 7 bases and J by 5 bases, with 11 bases between. Germline V gene sequence: CDR1 MNHEY, CDR2 SVGEGT. CDR3 DNA: TGTGCCAGCAACCCCGGAACTGAGACCCAGTACTTC. Residues: CASNPGTETQYF.

The J gene is TRBJ2-1, the V gene TRBV19, with TRBD2 identical over 8 bases. The germline V gene encodes CDR1 LNHDA and CDR2 SQIVND (reference sequence). The length of the CDR3 is 19 residues. The ends lost 6 bases at V and 7 bases at J; junction bases unmatched: 23. CDR3 sequence: CASSPRGVAGPERGNEQFF. The CDR3 DNA sequence: TGTGCCAGTAGCCCCCGGGGGGTAGCGGGACCAGAGAGGGGGAATGAGCAGTTCTTC.

The J gene is TRBJ2-2, the V gene TRBV7-2; TRBD1 or TRBD2 may be the D gene (5 bases each). The length of the CDR3 is 16 residues. V was trimmed by 1 base and J by 4 bases, leaving 13 bases between them. Per the germline V gene, CDR1 is SGHTA and CDR2 is FQGNSA. The chain's CDR3 is CASSLEASRVTGELFF. In DNA form, the CDR3 reads TGTGCCAGCAGCTTAGAGGCTAGCAGGGTCACCGGGGAGCTGTTTTTT. Looking up the rest from reference TRBV7-2 and TRBJ2-2 gives the full variable domain: GAGVSQSPSNKVTEKGKDVELRCDPISGHTALYWYRQSLGQGLEFLIYFQGNSAPDKSGLPSDRFSAERTGGSVSTLTIQRTQQEDSAVYLCASSLEASRVTGELFFGEGSRLTVL.

V gene TRBV19 combines with J gene TRBJ1-2, with D unresolved. The CDR3 spans 13 residues. The V gene lost 5 bases and the J gene lost 3 bases, with 10 bases spanning the gap. Germline CDR1 is LNHDA and CDR2 is SQIVND (reference sequence). The CDR3 loop is CASSLWRDYGYTF. Here the CDR3 DNA reads TGTGCCAGTAGTCTGTGGCGGGACTATGGCTACACCTTC.

This clonotype showed up many times. This chain uses TRBV7-8 with TRBJ2-3, with TRBD1 as a possible D gene (5 bases). Looked up from germline, CDR1 is SGHVS and CDR2 is FQNEAQ. The CDR3 covers 15 residues. Trimming removed 5 bases at V and 4 bases at J, with 16 bases between. CDR3: CASSEQAVASDTQYF. DNA of the CDR3: TGTGCCAGCAGCGAACAGGCTGTAGCTTCAGATACGCAGTATTTT.

The chain's CDR3 is CASSGQQTDTQYF. The CDR3 region has the DNA TGTGCCAGCTCGGGACAGCAAACAGATACGCAGTATTTT. The chain is built from TRBV5-4 and TRBJ2-3; 7 positions agree with TRBD1. The germline gives CDR1 SGHNT, CDR2 YYREEE (reference sequence). V dropped 7 bases and J dropped 3; count of bases not matched to a gene: 5. The CDR3 contains 13 residues.

The V and J genes are TRBV5-1 and TRBJ2-1; 7 bases align to TRBD1. J gave up 5 bases and V 4 bases, and 9 bases lay outside the gene matches. The length of the CDR3 is 15 residues. Germline lookup yields CDR1 SGHRS and CDR2 YFSETQ. CDR3: CASSRFRGSNNEQFF. The CDR3 DNA follows: TGCGCCAGCAGCCGATTCAGGGGGTCTAACAATGAGCAGTTCTTC.

This clonotype was observed a single time. The chain recombines TRBV29-1 with TRBJ1-2; D not certain. From germline, CDR1 is SQVTM and CDR2 ANQGSEA. V dropped 3 bases and J dropped 5 bases, with 16 bases sitting between them. This CDR3 comprises 14 residues. This CDR3 reads CSVDSRRESYGYTF. In nucleotides, the CDR3 is TGCAGCGTTGATTCGCGGAGGGAATCTTATGGCTACACCTTC.

The rearrangement joins TRBV20-1 to TRBJ2-3, with D uncertain. Trimming cost V 3 bases and J 0 bases, with 16 bases left between them. The CDR3 extends over 16 amino acids. CDR1 is DFQATT and CDR2 is SNEGSKA in the germline V gene (reference sequence). In DNA form, the CDR3 reads TGCAGTGCTAGTTTCTTTGGGCCCCTAAGCACAGATACGCAGTATTTT. It encodes CSASFFGPLSTDTQYF.

CDR3 residues: CASSDRLAGGGNEQFF. DNA of the CDR3: TGCGCCAGCAGCGACAGACTAGCGGGAGGAGGAAATGAGCAGTTCTTC. V and J are TRBV5-1 and TRBJ2-1; TRBD2 matches at 13 bases. This CDR3 is 16 amino acids long. Per the germline V gene, CDR1 is SGHRS and CDR2 is YFSETQ. V lost 4 bases, J lost 7 bases, and 8 bases stayed unmatched.

CDR3 loop: CASSLVRQHYGYTF. The CDR3 coding sequence is TGTGCCAGCAGCTTAGTTAGACAGCACTATGGCTACACCTTC. The gene calls are TRBV7-9 and TRBJ1-2; tentatively, D is TRBD1 (5 bases). The V end lost 1 base, the J end lost 3 bases, and 9 bases lay between the germline ends. The CDR3 has 14 residues. Germline V gene lookup returns CDR1 SEHNR and CDR2 FQNEAQ (reference sequence).

This clonotype appeared many times. The genes are TRBV7-8 and TRBJ1-6; D is unresolved. CDR1 is SGHVS, CDR2 FQNEAQ, per germline. The V and J ends lost 5 bases and 6 bases respectively, with 11 bases between them. The CDR3 is 14 amino acids. The CDR3 protein is CASSPTESNSPLHF. The CDR3 DNA follows: TGTGCCAGCAGCCCGACGGAGAGTAATTCACCCCTCCACTTT. The full variable domain, completed using reference TRBV7-8 and TRBJ1-6, is GAGVSQSPRYKVAKRGQDVALRCDPISGHVSLFWYQQALGQGPEFLTYFQNEAQLDKSGLPSDRFFAERPEGSVSTLKIQRTQQEDSAVYLCASSPTESNSPLHFGNGTRLTVT.

The chain recombines TRBV19 with TRBJ2-2, with 11 nucleotides matching TRBD2. Trimming cost V 4 bases and J 7 bases; bases outside gene matches: 11. The CDR3 covers 17 residues. CDR1 is LNHDA and CDR2 is SQIVND in the germline V gene (reference sequence). The CDR3 region is CASSTSTSGRTGGELFF. DNA of the CDR3: TGTGCCAGTAGTACTTCCACTAGCGGGAGAACGGGCGGGGAGCTGTTTTTT. The variable domain in full, completed from reference TRBV19 and TRBJ2-2, reads DGGITQSPKYLFRKEGQNVTLSCEQNLNHDAMYWYRQDPGQGLRLIYYSQIVNDFQKGDIAEGYSVSREKKESFPLTVTSAQKNPTAFYLCASSTSTSGRTGGELFFGEGSRLTVL.

V and J are TRBV5-1 and TRBJ2-1; TRBD2 matches at 8 bases. V trimming: 3 bases; J trimming: 7 bases; junction bases outside the gene matches: 6. The CDR3 has 14 residues. CDR1 and CDR2 (germline): SGHRS, YFSETQ. CDR3 nucleotides: TGCGCCAGCAGCTCTAGCGGGTTTGCGAATGAGCAGTTCTTC. Its translation is CASSSSGFANEQFF.

The chain carries TRBV7-9 and TRBJ2-3, with 9 bases aligning to TRBD1. J lost 5 bases, V lost 0 bases, and 3 bases had no gene match. The CDR3 is made up of 15 amino acids. Germline V lookup: CDR1 SEHNR, CDR2 FQNEAQ (reference sequence). CDR3 loop: CASSLARGQGDTQYF. The CDR3 DNA reads TGTGCCAGCAGCTTAGCCCGGGGACAGGGAGATACGCAGTATTTT.

This clonotype occurred many times. The chain carries TRBV11-2 and TRBJ2-2; D uncertain. The CDR3 is 14 amino acids. Germline CDR1 SGHAT, CDR2 FQNNGV. V was shortened by 5 bases and J by 3 bases, with 10 bases between the two germline ends. CDR3 sequence (DNA): TGTGCCAGCAGCCCCAACGCAGACACCGGGGAGCTGTTTTTT. Protein: CASSPNADTGELFF.

This chain connects TRBV29-1 to TRBJ1-2; D is uncertain. The V end lost 0 bases, the J end lost 12 bases, and 8 bases lay between the germline ends. The CDR3 length is 10 residues. The germline CDR1 and CDR2 sequences are SQVTM and ANQGSEA. CDR3 nucleotide sequence: TGCAGCGTTGAAGAGGCGTGGAACACCTTC. Its protein is CSVEEAWNTF.